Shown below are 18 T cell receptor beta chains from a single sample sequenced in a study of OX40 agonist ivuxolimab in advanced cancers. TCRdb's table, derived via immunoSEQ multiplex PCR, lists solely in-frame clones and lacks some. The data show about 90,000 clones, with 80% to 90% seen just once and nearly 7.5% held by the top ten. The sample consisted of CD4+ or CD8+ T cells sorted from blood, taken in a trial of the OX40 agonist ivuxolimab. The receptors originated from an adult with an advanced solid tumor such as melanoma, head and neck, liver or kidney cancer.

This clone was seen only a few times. CDR3 loop: CAWRRGTYEQYF. CDR3 sequence (DNA): TGTGCCTGGAGAAGGGGCACGTACGAGCAGTACTTC. The chain employs TRBV30 and TRBJ2-7; tentative D call: TRBD1 (5 bases). The CDR3 runs to 12 residues. Germline assignment: CDR1 GTSNPN and CDR2 SVGIG (reference sequence). V shed 3 bases and J shed 4 bases, with 10 bases lying between them.

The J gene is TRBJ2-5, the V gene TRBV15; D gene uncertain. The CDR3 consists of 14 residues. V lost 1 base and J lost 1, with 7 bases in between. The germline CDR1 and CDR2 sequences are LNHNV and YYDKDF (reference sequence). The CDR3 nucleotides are TGTGCCACCAGCAGAGGGCAGACCCAAGAGACCCAGTACTTC. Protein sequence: CATSRGQTQETQYF. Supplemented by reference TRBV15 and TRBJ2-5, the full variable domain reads DAMVIQNPRYQVTQFGKPVTLSCSQTLNHNVMYWYQQKSSQAPKLLFHYYDKDFNNEADTPDNFQSRRPNTSFCFLDIRSPGLGDTAMYLCATSRGQTQETQYFGPGTRLLVL.

The CDR3 region has the DNA TGCGCCAGCAGTGAGCCCTACAGGACCTACGAGCAGTACTTC. Protein sequence: CASSEPYRTYEQYF. V gene TRBV10-2 combines with J gene TRBJ2-7, with D possibly matching TRBD1 (5 bases). Trimming stripped 2 bases from V and 2 bases from J, with 10 bases between. This CDR3 is built from 14 residues. Per the germline V gene, CDR1 is WSHSY and CDR2 is SAAADI.

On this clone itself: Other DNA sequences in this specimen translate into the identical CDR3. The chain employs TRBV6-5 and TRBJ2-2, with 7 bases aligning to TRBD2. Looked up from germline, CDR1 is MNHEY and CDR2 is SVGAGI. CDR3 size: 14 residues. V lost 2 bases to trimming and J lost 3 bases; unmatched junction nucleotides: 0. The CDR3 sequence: CASSYGRDTGELFF. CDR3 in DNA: TGTGCCAGCAGTTACGGGAGGGACACCGGGGAGCTGTTTTTT.

The CDR3 nucleotides read TGTGCCAGCAGTTTAGACAGGCTAATCTATGGCTACACCTTC. It specifies CASSLDRLIYGYTF. The gene calls are TRBV27 and TRBJ1-2; TRBD1 is a possible D gene (6 bases). With 2 bases removed from V and 4 bases from J, the gap between germline ends came to 11 bases. Germline loops: CDR1 MNHEY, CDR2 SMNVEV (reference sequence). The CDR3 is 14 amino acids.

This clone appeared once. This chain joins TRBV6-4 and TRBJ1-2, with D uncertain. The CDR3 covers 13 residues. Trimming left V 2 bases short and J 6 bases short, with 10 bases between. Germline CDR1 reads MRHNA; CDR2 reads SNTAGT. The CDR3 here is CASSDHVINGYTF. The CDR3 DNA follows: TGTGCCAGCAGTGACCACGTGATCAATGGCTACACCTTC.

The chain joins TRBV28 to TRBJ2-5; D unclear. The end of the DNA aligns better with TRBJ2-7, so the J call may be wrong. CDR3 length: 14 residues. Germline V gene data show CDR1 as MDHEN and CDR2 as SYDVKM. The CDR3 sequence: CASSSPDTAYEQYF. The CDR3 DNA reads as TGTGCCAGCAGTTCCCCAGACACAGCCTACGAGCAGTACTTC.

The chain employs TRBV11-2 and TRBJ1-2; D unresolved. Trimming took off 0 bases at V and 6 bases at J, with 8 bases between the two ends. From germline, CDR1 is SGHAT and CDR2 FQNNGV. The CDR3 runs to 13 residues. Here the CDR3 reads CASSLDSGDGYTF. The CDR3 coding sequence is TGTGCCAGCAGCTTAGACTCTGGGGATGGCTACACCTTC.

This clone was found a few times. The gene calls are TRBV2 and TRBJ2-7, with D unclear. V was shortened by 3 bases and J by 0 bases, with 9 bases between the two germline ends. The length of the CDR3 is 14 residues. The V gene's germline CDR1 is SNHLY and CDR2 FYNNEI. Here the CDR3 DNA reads TGTGCCAGCAGTGAGGGCGGAGCCTCCTACGAGCAGTACTTC. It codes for CASSEGGASYEQYF.

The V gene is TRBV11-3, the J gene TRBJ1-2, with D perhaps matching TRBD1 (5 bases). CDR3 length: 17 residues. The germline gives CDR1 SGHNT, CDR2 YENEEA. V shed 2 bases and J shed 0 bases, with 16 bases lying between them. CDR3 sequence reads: CASSLWGGGAPNYGYTF. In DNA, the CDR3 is TGTGCCAGCAGCTTATGGGGAGGAGGGGCCCCTAACTATGGCTACACCTTC.

This CDR3 reads CASSLAGSKETQYF. The CDR3 nucleotides are TGTGCCAGCAGCTTGGCGGGATCTAAAGAGACCCAGTACTTC. This sequence joins TRBV7-8 and TRBJ2-5; TRBD2 might be the D (6 bases). The CDR3 covers 14 residues. V lost 3 bases and J lost 3, with 11 bases in between. CDR1 and CDR2 (germline): SGHVS, FQNEAQ.

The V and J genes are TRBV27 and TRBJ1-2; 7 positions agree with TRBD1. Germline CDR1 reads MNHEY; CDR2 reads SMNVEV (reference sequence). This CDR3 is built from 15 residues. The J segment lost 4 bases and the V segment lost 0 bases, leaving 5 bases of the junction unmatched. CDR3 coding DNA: TGTGCCAGCAGTTTATCGGCCAGGGGGAGCTATGGCTACACCTTC. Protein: CASSLSARGSYGYTF.

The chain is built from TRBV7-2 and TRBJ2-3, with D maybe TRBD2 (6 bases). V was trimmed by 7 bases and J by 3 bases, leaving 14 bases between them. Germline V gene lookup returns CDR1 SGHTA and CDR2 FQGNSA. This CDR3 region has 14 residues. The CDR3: CASKHSSATDTQYF. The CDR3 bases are TGTGCCAGCAAACACTCTAGCGCTACAGATACGCAGTATTTT.

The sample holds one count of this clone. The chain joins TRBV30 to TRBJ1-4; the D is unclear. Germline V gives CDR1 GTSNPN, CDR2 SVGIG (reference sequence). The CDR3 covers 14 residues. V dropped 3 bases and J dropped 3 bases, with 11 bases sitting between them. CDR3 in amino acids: CAWRMGPANEKLFF. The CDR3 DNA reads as TGTGCCTGGAGGATGGGTCCGGCTAATGAAAAACTGTTTTTT.

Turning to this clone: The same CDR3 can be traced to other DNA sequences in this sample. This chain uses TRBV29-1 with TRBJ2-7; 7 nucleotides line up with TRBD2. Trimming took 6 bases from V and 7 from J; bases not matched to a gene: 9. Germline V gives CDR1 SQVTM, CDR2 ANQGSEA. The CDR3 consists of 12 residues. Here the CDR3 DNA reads TGCAGCGTGGACCTGGGAGCGGGGGAGCAGTACTTC. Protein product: CSVDLGAGEQYF.

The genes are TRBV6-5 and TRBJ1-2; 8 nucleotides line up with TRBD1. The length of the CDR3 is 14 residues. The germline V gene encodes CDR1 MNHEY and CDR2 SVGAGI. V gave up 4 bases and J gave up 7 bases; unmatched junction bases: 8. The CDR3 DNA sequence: TGTGCCAGCAGTTTGACAGGGGATTACTCTGGCTACACCTTC. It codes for CASSLTGDYSGYTF.

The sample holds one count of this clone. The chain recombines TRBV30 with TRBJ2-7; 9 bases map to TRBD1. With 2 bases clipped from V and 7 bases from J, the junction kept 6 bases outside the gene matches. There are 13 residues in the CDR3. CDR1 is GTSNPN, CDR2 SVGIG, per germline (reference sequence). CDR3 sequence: CAWSPGTGYEQYF. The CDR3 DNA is TGTGCCTGGAGTCCTGGGACAGGGTATGAGCAGTACTTC.

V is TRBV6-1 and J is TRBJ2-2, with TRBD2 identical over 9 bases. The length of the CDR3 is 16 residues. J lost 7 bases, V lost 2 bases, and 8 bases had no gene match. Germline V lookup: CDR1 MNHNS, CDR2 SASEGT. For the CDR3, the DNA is TGTGCCAGCAGTGAATCGTGGACTAGCGAAATCGGGGAGCTGTTTTTT. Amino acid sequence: CASSESWTSEIGELFF.